Reported below is one T cell receptor beta chain. Its antigen is unknown. The junction shows a germline mismatch at one end, possibly a read error. This record comes from a study of blood T cells in healthy people across ages. The second PCR ran about 6 to 11 cycles with a sample-barcoded 5' primer and J-beta primers. Unique molecular identifiers of 12 random nucleotides labeled each cDNA. MiXCR, run by TCRdb on the 5' RACE reads, gives a single entry per CDR3 protein. The table has approximately 1.5 million distinct CDR3 sequences, 42% seen once. Each sample yielded at least 5.5 micrograms of PBMC total RNA. The CDR3 sequence is 14 residues long. Germline values: CDR1 SEHNR, CDR2 FQNEAQ (reference sequence). Broader study findings: Whereas aged donors had fewer naive CD4+ cells, long-lived donors had more of them and higher diversity.

The TCR comes from a woman under 30 in good health. The chain joins TRBV7-9 to TRBJ1-6, with D uncertain. Sequencing used blood. Written as DNA, the CDR3 is TGTGCCAGCAGCTTAGCAGGGCATAATTCATCCCTCCACTTT. Its protein is CASSLAGHNSSLHF.